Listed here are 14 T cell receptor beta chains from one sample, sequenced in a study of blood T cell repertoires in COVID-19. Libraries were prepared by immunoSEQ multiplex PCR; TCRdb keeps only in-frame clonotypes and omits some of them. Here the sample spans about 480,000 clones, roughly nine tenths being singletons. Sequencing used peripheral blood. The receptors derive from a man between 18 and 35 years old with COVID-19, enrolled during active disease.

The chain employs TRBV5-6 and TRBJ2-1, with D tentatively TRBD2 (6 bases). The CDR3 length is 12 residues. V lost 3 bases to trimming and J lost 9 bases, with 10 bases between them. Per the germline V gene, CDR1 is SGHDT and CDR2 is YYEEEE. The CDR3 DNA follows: TGTGCCAGCAGCTCCATGGGGGGTGAGCAGTTCTTC. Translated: CASSSMGGEQFF. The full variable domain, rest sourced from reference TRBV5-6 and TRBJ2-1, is DAGVTQSPTHLIKTRGQQVTLRCSPKSGHDTVSWYQQALGQGPQFIFQYYEEEERQRGNFPDRFSGHQFPNYSSELNVNALLLGDSALYLCASSSMGGEQFFGPGTRLTVL.

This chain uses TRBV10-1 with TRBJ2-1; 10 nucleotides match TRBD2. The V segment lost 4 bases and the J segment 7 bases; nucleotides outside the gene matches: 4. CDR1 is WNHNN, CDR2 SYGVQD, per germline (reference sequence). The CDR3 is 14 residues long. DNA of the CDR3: TGCGCCAGCAGTGGGGCTAGCGGGGGAAATGAGCAGTTCTTC. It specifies CASSGASGGNEQFF.

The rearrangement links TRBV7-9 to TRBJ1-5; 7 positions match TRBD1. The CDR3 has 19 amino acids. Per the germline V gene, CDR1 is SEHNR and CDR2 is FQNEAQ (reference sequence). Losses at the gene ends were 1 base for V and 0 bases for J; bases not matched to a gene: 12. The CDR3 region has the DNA TGTGCCAGCAGCTTAGTGGGGTACCGGGACAGATCTAGCAATCAGCCCCAGCATTTT. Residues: CASSLVGYRDRSSNQPQHF.

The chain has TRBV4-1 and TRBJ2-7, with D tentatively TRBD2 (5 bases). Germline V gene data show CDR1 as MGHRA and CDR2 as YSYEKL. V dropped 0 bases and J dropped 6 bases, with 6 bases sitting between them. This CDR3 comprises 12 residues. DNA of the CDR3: TGCGCCAGCAGCCAAGACCGGGGCGAGCAGTACTTC. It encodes CASSQDRGEQYF.

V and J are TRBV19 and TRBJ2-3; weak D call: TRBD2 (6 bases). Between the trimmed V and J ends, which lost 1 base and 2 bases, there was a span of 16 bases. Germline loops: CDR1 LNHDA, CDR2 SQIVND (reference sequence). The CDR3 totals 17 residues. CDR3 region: CASSIGMPSVTTDTQYF. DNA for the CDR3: TGTGCCAGTAGTATAGGGATGCCTAGCGTTACCACAGATACGCAGTATTTT.

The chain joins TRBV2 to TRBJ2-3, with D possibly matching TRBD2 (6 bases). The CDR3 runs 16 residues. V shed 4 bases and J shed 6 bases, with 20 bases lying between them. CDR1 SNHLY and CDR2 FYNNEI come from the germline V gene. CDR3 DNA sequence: TGTGCCAGCAGTGCCTATTCCCGCGGGATAAGTGATACGCAGTATTTT. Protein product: CASSAYSRGISDTQYF.

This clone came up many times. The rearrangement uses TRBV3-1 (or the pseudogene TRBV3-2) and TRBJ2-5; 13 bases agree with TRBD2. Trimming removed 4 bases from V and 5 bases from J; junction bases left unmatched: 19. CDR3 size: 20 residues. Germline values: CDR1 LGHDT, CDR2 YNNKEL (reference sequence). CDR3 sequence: CASSPEIGTSGTYLVETQYF. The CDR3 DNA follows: TGTGCCAGCAGCCCCGAAATCGGGACTAGCGGGACCTATCTCGTGGAGACCCAGTACTTC.

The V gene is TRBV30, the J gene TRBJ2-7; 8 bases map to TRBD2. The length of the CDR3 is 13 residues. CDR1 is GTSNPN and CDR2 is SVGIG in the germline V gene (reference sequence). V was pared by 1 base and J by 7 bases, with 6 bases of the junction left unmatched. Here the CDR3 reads CAWSDSGTGEQYF. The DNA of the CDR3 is TGTGCCTGGAGTGATAGCGGGACTGGAGAGCAGTACTTC.

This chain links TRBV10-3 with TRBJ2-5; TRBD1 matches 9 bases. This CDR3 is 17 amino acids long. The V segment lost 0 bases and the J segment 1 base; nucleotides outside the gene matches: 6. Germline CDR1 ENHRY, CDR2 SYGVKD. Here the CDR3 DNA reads TGTGCCATCAGTGAGTCGCGGGGACAGGGACGCCAAGAGACCCAGTACTTC. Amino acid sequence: CAISESRGQGRQETQYF.

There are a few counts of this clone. Here the CDR3 DNA reads TGTGCCAGCAGTTACCCGTCGGGACAGGCGGGTGGCTACACCTTC. Translating it yields CASSYPSGQAGGYTF. The V and J genes are TRBV6-6 and TRBJ1-2, with 8 bases that match TRBD1. Germline trimming cut 2 bases from V and 7 bases from J; bases unmatched to any gene: 9. This CDR3 is built from 15 residues. Germline CDR1 MNHNY, CDR2 SVGAGI (reference sequence).

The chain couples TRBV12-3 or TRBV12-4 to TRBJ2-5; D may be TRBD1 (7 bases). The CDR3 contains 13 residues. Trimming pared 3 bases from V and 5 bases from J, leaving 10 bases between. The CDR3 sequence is CASSLRGQETQYF. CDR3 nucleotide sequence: TGTGCCAGCAGTTTGCGGGGACAGGAGACCCAGTACTTC.

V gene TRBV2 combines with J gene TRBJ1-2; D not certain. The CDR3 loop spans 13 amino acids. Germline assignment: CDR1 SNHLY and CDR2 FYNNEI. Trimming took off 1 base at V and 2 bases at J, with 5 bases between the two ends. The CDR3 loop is CASSEGRNYGYTF. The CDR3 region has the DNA TGTGCCAGCAGTGAAGGGAGGAACTATGGCTACACCTTC.

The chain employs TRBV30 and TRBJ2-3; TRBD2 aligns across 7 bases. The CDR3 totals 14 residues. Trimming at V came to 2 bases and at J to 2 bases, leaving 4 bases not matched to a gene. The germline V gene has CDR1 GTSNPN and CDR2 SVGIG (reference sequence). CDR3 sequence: CAWSSGKSTDTQYF. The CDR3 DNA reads TGTGCCTGGAGTAGCGGGAAGTCCACAGATACGCAGTATTTT.

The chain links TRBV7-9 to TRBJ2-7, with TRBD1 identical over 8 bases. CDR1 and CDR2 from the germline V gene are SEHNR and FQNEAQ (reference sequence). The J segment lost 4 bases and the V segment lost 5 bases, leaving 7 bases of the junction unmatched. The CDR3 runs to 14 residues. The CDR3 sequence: CASSTGQDFYEQYF. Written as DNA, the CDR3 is TGTGCCAGCAGCACGGGACAGGATTTTTACGAGCAGTACTTC.